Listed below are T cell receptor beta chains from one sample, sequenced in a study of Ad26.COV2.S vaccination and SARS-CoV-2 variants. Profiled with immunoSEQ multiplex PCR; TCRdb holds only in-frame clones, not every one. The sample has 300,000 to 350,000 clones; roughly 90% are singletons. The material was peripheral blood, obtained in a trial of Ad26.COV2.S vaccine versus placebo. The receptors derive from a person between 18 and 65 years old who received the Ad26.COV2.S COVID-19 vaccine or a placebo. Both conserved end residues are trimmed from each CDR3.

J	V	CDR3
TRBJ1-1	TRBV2	ASRIDTTNTEAF
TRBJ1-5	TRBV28	ASSFRAGQPQH
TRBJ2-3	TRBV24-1	ATSDPRAVDTQY
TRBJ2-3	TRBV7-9	ASRPDLLYTDTQY
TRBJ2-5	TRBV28	ASSLYLEETQY
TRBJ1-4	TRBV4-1	ASSQEQGRLNEKLF
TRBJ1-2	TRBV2	ASSPDRANYGYT
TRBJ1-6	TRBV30	AWSSTDRGNGSPLH
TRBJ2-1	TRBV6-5	ASSGWGEQF
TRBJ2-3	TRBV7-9	ASSFPGGGTDTQY
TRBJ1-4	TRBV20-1	SASQGPNEKLF
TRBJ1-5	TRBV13	ASSLAVNSNQPQH
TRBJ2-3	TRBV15	ATSHMVGGPRSTDTQY
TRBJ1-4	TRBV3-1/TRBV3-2	ASSQRQGPRTNEKLF
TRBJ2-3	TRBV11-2	ASSATGTSGGAAQY
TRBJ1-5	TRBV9	ASARTESNQPQH
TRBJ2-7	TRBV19	ASSIREVLGTGGFYEQY
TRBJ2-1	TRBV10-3	AISAGTQPYNEQF
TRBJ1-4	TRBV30	AWHRGYEKLF
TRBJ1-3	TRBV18	ASSPPPGSSGNTIY
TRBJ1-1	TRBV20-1	SATGGAEAF
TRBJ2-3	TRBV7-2	ASGRKISPTSTDTQY
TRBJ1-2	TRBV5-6	ASKRQYGYT
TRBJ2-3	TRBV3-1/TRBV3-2	ASSQDADTQY
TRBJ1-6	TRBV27	ASSSLPTARNSPLH
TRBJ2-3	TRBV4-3	ASSRLAGGTDTQY
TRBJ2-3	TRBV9	ASSVREGSTDTQY
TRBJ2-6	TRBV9	ASSIEPYLGANVLT
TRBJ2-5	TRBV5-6	ASSLAPSQETQY
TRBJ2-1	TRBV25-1	ASSALSSVINEQF
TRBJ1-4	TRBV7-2	ASSSPGTGNEKLF
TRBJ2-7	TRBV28	ASSVGTASSYEQY
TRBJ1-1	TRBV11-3	ASSARQGPNTEAF
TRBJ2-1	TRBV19	ASSIVKPGLVFYNEQF
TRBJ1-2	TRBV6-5	ASSYSSGTSDGYT
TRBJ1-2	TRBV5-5	ASSFGTGVGYT
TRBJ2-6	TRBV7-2	ASSPGRLSTLGANVLT
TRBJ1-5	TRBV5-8	ASSLFSNQPQH
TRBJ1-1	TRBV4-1	ASSPTLLNTEAF
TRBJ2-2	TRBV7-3	ASSADGRNTGELF
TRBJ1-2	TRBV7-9	ASSLSGTGPGYT
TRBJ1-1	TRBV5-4	ASSPGGNLEAF
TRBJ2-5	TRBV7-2	ASSFRRGGQETQY
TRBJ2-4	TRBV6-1	ASSGGGSWTVGNIQY
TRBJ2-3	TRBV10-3	AIRPREGTDTQY
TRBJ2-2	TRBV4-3	ASSGYMGTGELF
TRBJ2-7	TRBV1	TSSQDSPLTGFFAEQY
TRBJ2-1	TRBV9	ASSVEGGDGLTNEQF
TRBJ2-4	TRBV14	ASRHLEAKNIQY
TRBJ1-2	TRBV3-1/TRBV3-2	ASSQDIGTRDTNYGYT
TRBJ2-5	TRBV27	ASSPWTSGGETQY
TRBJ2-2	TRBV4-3	ASSQDMLGRKDTGELF
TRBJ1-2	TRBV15	ATGETGGMEGYT
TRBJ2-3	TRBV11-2	ASSFPATDTQY
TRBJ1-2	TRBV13	ASSFASRTGEGYT
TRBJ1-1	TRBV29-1	SAGGQLMNTEAF
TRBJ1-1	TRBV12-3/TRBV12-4	ASSRGNTEAF
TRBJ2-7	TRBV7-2	ASSLDLPGTYEQY